The rows below give T cell receptor beta chains drawn from one sample of a study of blood T cell repertoires in COVID-19. Libraries were prepared by immunoSEQ multiplex PCR; TCRdb keeps only in-frame clonotypes and omits some of them. The data show around 180,000 clones, with 70% to 90% seen just once and around 7% held by the top ten. Sequencing was carried out using peripheral blood. These receptors were obtained from a man aged 80 or over with COVID-19, enrolled during active disease. The CDR3 runs from the conserved cysteine through the conserved F or W. A D gene is named only where the DNA matches it firmly. Clone size is stated in some rows and not others, as once, few, many or a class when expanded.

>few|TRBV3-1/TRBV3-2|.|TRBJ1-2
CASSQVRGGGYGYTF
TGTGCCAGCAGCCAAGTACGAGGGGGAGGGTATGGCTACACCTTC
>few|TRBV5-1|TRBD1|TRBJ1-3
CASRDPTGSGNTIYF
TGCGCCAGCAGGGACCCGACAGGGTCTGGAAACACCATATATTTT
>.|TRBV5-1|.|TRBJ1-5
CASSLAGMNNQPQHF
TGCGCCAGCAGCTTGGCAGGGATGAACAATCAGCCCCAGCATTTT
>.|TRBV5-1|.|TRBJ2-1
CASSRDRGGNEQFF
TGCGCCAGCAGTCGGGACAGAGGGGGGAATGAGCAGTTCTTC
>.|TRBV5-5|.|TRBJ1-4
CASSLGYREKLFF
TGTGCCAGCAGCTTGGGGTACAGGGAAAAACTGTTTTTT
>.|TRBV18|TRBD1|TRBJ1-5
CASSEPGTAPYQPQHF
TGTGCCAGCTCTGAGCCCGGGACAGCGCCTTATCAGCCCCAGCATTTT
>.|TRBV12-2|.|TRBJ1-2
CASRPQGLYYGYTF
TGTGCAAGTCGCCCACAGGGTTTGTACTATGGCTACACCTTC
>.|TRBV6-2/TRBV6-3|TRBD2|TRBJ2-1
CASSGTRLAGPLNEQFF
TGTGCCAGCAGTGGGACCAGACTAGCGGGGCCCCTTAATGAGCAGTTCTTC
>once|TRBV29-1|.|TRBJ1-2
CSVDPGSFYGYTF
TGCAGCGTTGACCCAGGATCCTTCTATGGCTACACCTTC
>.|TRBV7-2|TRBD1|TRBJ1-3
CASSLVGQGFDTIYF
TGTGCCAGCAGCTTAGTTGGACAGGGGTTTGACACCATATATTTT
>.|TRBV10-3|TRBD1|TRBJ1-1
CVTSGTANTEAFF
TGTGTCACCTCGGGGACAGCGAACACTGAAGCTTTCTTT
>.|TRBV9|.|TRBJ2-3
CASSVASETDTQYF
TGTGCCAGCAGCGTAGCGTCGGAGACAGATACGCAGTATTTT
>.|TRBV6-5|.|TRBJ2-7
CASSVDRTYEQYF
TGTGCCAGCAGCGTAGACAGGACCTACGAGCAGTACTTC
>.|TRBV7-2|TRBD2|TRBJ2-7
CASSLELAGGNYEQYF
TGTGCCAGCAGCTTAGAGCTAGCGGGGGGTAACTACGAGCAGTACTTC
>.|TRBV28|.|TRBJ1-2
CASSLQGYGYTF
TGTGCCAGCAGTTTACAGGGTTATGGCTACACCTTC
>.|TRBV5-1|.|TRBJ2-2
CASSTGQNTGELFF
TGCGCCAGCAGTACAGGGCAGAACACCGGGGAGCTGTTTTTT
>.|TRBV5-1|TRBD1|TRBJ2-1
CASSQGQGPRQQFF
TGCGCCAGCAGCCAGGGACAGGGGCCTAGGCAGCAGTTCTTC
>.|TRBV19|.|TRBJ1-6
CASKRGEEGSPLHF
TGTGCCAGTAAGCGGGGGGAGGAGGGGTCACCCCTCCACTTT
>.|TRBV28|.|TRBJ1-3
CASRAVNARGNTIYF
TGTGCCAGCAGGGCGGTGAATGCGAGGGGAAACACCATATATTTT
>.|TRBV5-1|TRBD1|TRBJ1-2
CASSLGDSWDYGYTF
TGCGCCAGCAGCTTGGGGGACAGTTGGGACTATGGCTACACCTTC
>.|TRBV2|TRBD2|TRBJ2-1
CASVLVAGSSNEQFF
TGTGCCAGCGTGTTAGTAGCGGGGTCGTCCAATGAGCAGTTCTTC
>.|TRBV6-4|.|TRBJ2-2
CASSATGSGELFF
TGTGCCAGCAGTGCCACAGGGTCCGGGGAGCTGTTTTTT
>.|TRBV11-2|TRBD1|TRBJ1-5
CASSLTKQGSQPQHF
TGTGCCAGCAGCTTAACGAAACAGGGGTCTCAGCCCCAGCATTTT
>.|TRBV19|TRBD1|TRBJ1-2
CASTPGQGNVGGYGYTF
TGTGCCAGTACCCCGGGACAGGGCAATGTAGGAGGGTATGGCTACACCTTC
>.|TRBV12-3/TRBV12-4|TRBD1|TRBJ1-2
CASSTGTVYGYTF
TGTGCCAGCAGTACCGGGACAGTCTATGGCTACACCTTC
>.|TRBV5-1|TRBD1|TRBJ2-3
CASSIGQGTDTQYF
TGCGCCAGCAGCATCGGACAGGGGACAGATACGCAGTATTTT
>.|TRBV3-1/TRBV3-2|.|TRBJ1-3
CASSQDTGADTIYF
TGTGCCAGCAGCCAAGATACCGGTGCGGACACCATATATTTT
>.|TRBV18|TRBD2|TRBJ2-1
CASSPPSGDGEQFF
TGTGCCAGCTCACCACCTAGCGGGGACGGTGAGCAGTTCTTC